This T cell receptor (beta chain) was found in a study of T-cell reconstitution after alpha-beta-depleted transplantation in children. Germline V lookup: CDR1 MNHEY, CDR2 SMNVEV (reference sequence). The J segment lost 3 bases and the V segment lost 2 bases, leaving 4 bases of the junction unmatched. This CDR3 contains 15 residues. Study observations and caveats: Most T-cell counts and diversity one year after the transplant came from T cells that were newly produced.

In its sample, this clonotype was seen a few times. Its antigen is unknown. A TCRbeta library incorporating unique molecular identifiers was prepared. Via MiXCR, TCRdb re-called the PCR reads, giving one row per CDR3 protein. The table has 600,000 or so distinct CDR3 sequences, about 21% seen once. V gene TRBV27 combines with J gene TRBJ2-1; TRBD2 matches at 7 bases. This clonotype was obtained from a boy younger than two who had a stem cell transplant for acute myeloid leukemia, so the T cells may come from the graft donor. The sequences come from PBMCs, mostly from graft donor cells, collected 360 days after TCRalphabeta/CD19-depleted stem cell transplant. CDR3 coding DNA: TGTGCCAGCAGTTTAGACGGGGGGAACTACAATGAGCAGTTCTTC. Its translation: CASSLDGGNYNEQFF.